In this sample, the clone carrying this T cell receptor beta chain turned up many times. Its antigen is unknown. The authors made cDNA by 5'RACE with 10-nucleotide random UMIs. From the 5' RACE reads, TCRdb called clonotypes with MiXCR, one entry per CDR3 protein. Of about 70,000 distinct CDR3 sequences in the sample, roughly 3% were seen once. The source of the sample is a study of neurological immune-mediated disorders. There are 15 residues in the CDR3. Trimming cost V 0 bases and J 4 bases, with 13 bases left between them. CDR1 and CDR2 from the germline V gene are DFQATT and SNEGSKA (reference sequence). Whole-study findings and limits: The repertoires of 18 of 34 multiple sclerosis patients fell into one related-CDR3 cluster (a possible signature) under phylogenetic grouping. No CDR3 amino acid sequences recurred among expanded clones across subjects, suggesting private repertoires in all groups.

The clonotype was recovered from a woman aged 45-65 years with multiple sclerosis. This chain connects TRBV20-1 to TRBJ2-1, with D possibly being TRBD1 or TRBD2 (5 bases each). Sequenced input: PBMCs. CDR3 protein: CSARDTGTKYNEQFF. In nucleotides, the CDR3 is TGCAGTGCTAGAGACACCGGGACGAAATACAATGAGCAGTTCTTC.